The rows below give T cell receptor beta chains drawn from one sample of a study of PD-L1 blockade in urothelial cancer. Profiled with immunoSEQ multiplex PCR; TCRdb holds only in-frame clones, not every one. Of more than 85,000 clones in the sample, over 75% are singletons; the top ten hold about 2%. The sequencing here drew on PBMCs, taken around atezolizumab (anti-PD-L1) treatment. The receptors stem from a man in his fifties or sixties with urothelial cancer. Both conserved end residues are part of each CDR3. A D gene is named only where the DNA matches it firmly. Not every row has a clone size; where given, it reads once, few, many or a size class.

j_call	v_call	clone_size	d_call	cdr3_aa	cdr3_nt
TRBJ2-1	TRBV5-1	.	TRBD1	CASSLTGDSYNEQFF	TGCGCCAGCAGCCTGACAGGGGACTCCTACAATGAGCAGTTCTTC
TRBJ2-7	TRBV9	.	.	CASSVGQGPYEQYF	TGTGCCAGCAGCGTAGGGCAGGGCCCCTACGAGCAGTACTTC
TRBJ2-7	TRBV7-9	.	TRBD2	CASSWTSVHEQYF	TGTGCCAGCAGCTGGACTAGCGTACACGAGCAGTACTTC
TRBJ2-1	TRBV4-3	.	.	CASSQGPSSYNEQFF	TGCGCCAGCAGCCAAGGCCCTAGCAGCTACAATGAGCAGTTCTTC
TRBJ1-2	TRBV5-5	once	TRBD1	CASSFDRAGGDF	TGTGCCAGCAGCTTTGACAGGGCCGGAGGGGACTTC
TRBJ2-5	TRBV11-2	.	TRBD2	CASSLGGLAGGGETQYF	TGTGCCAGCAGCTTAGGCGGACTAGCGGGGGGGGGAGAGACCCAGTACTTC
TRBJ1-1	TRBV6-5	.	.	CASLQTALAEAFF	TGTGCCAGCCTCCAGACCGCGCTAGCTGAAGCTTTCTTT
TRBJ2-7	TRBV7-9	once	.	CASSLQGQAYEQYF	TGTGCCAGCAGCTTACAGGGTCAGGCCTACGAGCAGTACTTC
TRBJ2-3	TRBV5-1	.	TRBD2	CASSFLAGSTDTQYF	TGCGCCAGCAGCTTCTTAGCGGGTAGCACAGATACGCAGTATTTT
TRBJ2-6	TRBV5-4	.	.	CASSLAGSGANVLTF	TGTGCCAGCAGCTTGGCGGGATCTGGGGCCAACGTCCTGACTTTC
TRBJ2-5	TRBV2	.	TRBD2	CASGRLAGEPKETQYF	TGTGCCAGCGGTCGACTAGCGGGGGAGCCGAAAGAGACCCAGTACTTC
TRBJ2-2	TRBV4-1	once	TRBD1	CASSPRQGATGELFF	TGCGCCAGCAGCCCGCGACAGGGGGCGACCGGGGAGCTGTTTTTT
TRBJ2-7	TRBV19	few	TRBD1	CASTGQGFDEQYF	TGTGCCAGTACGGGACAGGGTTTCGACGAGCAGTACTTC
TRBJ2-5	TRBV5-1	.	TRBD2	CASRTSGVGGTQYF	TGCGCCAGCAGGACTAGCGGGGTGGGCGGGACCCAGTACTTC